This T cell receptor beta chain was found in a study of CD8 T cells in Susac syndrome. A quantity of about 0.5 to 1 ug RNA underwent reverse transcription using random hexamers. Each CDR3 protein gets one entry after TCRdb re-called the immunoSEQ multiplex PCR reads with MiXCR. The sample consists of 200,000 or so distinct CDR3 sequences, about 94% of them appearing once. The germline gives CDR1 MNHEY, CDR2 SMNVEV (reference sequence). The germline V and J ends were trimmed by 3 bases and 5 bases, with 8 bases remaining between them. The CDR3 has 14 amino acids. Patients with Susac syndrome met diagnostic criteria defined recently for definite or probable disease. In contrast to the negatively isolated CD8+ and CD4+ T cells, TEMRA cells were FACS-enriched.

The chain joins TRBV27 to TRBJ1-6, with D possibly matching TRBD1 (5 bases). Input material: CD4+ T cells from PBMCs. The receptor was isolated from a human donor with Susac syndrome. The DNA of the CDR3 is TGTGCCAGCAGTTTCAGGGTAGATAATTCACCCCTCCACTTT. Translated, it gives CASSFRVDNSPLHF.